Below, 25 T cell receptor beta chains from the same sample are listed, as sequenced in a study of cytotoxic CD8 clonotypes in ibrutinib-treated CLL. The data were produced by immunoSEQ multiplex PCR, yet TCRdb's version contains in-frame clones alone and is incomplete. The sample holds about 160,000 clones, 81% seen once. Sequenced here: PBMCs, sampled after 12 months of ibrutinib treatment. All receptors come from a human donor with chronic lymphocytic leukemia.

As DNA, the CDR3 is TGTGCCAGCAGTTTATCGGGAGGGAGCTCCTACGAGCAGTACTTC. Protein: CASSLSGGSSYEQYF. The chain couples TRBV27 to TRBJ2-7; TRBD2 matches at 7 bases. Trimming took 0 bases from V and 0 from J; bases not matched to a gene: 2. Germline loops: CDR1 MNHEY, CDR2 SMNVEV (reference sequence). The length of the CDR3 is 15 residues.

This clone was seen just once. The gene calls are TRBV11-1 and TRBJ1-2; D is undetermined. The CDR3 is made up of 11 amino acids. Germline-derived CDR1 and CDR2 are SGHAT and FQDESV (reference sequence). V was cut by 10 bases and J by 3 bases, with 9 bases left in between. CDR3 coding DNA: TGTGCCACCGGTCCCTACTATGGCTACACCTTC. This sequence encodes CATGPYYGYTF. Full variable domain (missing parts from reference TRBV11-1 and TRBJ1-2): EAEVAQSPRYKITEKSQAVAFWCDPISGHATLYWYRQILGQGPELLVQFQDESVVDDSQLPKDRFSAERLKGVDSTLKIQPAELGDSAMYLCATGPYYGYTFGSGTRLTVV.

CDR3 bases: TGCAGCGTTGAAGTGGAAAGAACTAATGAAAAACTGTTTTTT. This sequence encodes CSVEVERTNEKLFF. The genes are TRBV29-1 and TRBJ1-4; no clear D gene. V lost 1 base and J 1 base, leaving 7 bases between the germline ends. CDR1 and CDR2 from the germline V gene are SQVTM and ANQGSEA. The CDR3 runs to 14 residues.

This chain links TRBV7-6 with TRBJ2-3; a possible D gene is TRBD2 (5 bases). Germline V CDR1 and CDR2: SGHVS, FNYEAQ. This CDR3 contains 15 residues. Trimming stripped 2 bases from V and 1 base from J, with 10 bases between. The CDR3 DNA is TGTGCCAGCAGCTTACTTAGCGTTCGCACAGATACGCAGTATTTT. It encodes CASSLLSVRTDTQYF.

This chain joins TRBV9 and TRBJ2-1; D perhaps matches TRBD2 (5 bases). This CDR3 has 13 amino acids. In germline, CDR1 is SGDLS, CDR2 YYNGEE. Trimming cost V 5 bases and J 2 bases, with 8 bases left between them. DNA for the CDR3: TGTGCCAGCAGTCTAGCAACCTACAATGAGCAGTTCTTC. Translation: CASSLATYNEQFF.

V is TRBV18 and J is TRBJ1-1; possible D gene TRBD1, 5 bases. Per germline, CDR1 KGHSH and CDR2 LQKENI. CDR3 size: 14 residues. The V end lost 3 bases, the J end lost 4 bases, and 12 bases lay between the germline ends. The CDR3, as DNA: TGTGCCAGCTCACCCCAGACAGTAACCACTGAAGCTTTCTTT. As protein: CASSPQTVTTEAFF.

This clone was seen at least ten times. The chain employs TRBV2 and TRBJ1-6, with TRBD1 matching 7 bases. Per the germline V gene, CDR1 is SNHLY and CDR2 is FYNNEI. V was pared by 6 bases and J by 7 bases, with 9 bases of the junction left unmatched. There are 15 residues in the CDR3. This chain's CDR3 is CASRGDRAANSPLHF. The DNA for the CDR3 is TGTGCCAGCAGAGGTGACAGGGCCGCCAATTCACCCCTCCACTTT.

The genes are TRBV28 and TRBJ2-7; D may be TRBD1 (5 bases). The V gene lost 2 bases and the J gene lost 6 bases, with 17 bases spanning the gap. This CDR3 is built from 15 residues. Per the germline V gene, CDR1 is MDHEN and CDR2 is SYDVKM. The CDR3 sequence: CASSLPQGSFSEQYF. In DNA form, the CDR3 reads TGTGCCAGCAGTTTACCGCAGGGTTCCTTTAGCGAGCAGTACTTC.

The rearrangement uses TRBV28 and TRBJ1-2; D is perhaps TRBD1 (6 bases). The germline V and J ends were trimmed by 6 bases and 7 bases, with 15 bases remaining between them. CDR1 is MDHEN and CDR2 is SYDVKM in the germline V gene. This CDR3 comprises 13 residues. The CDR3 DNA reads as TGTGCCAGCAGGGAACAGGGCTTCAGTGGCTACACCTTC. It specifies CASREQGFSGYTF.

V gene TRBV2 combines with J gene TRBJ1-5; D gene uncertain. CDR1 and CDR2 from the germline V gene are SNHLY and FYNNEI. V gave up 4 bases and J gave up 2 bases, with 9 bases separating them. There are 14 residues in the CDR3. CDR3 loop: CASSGPGGNQPQHF. As DNA, the CDR3 is TGTGCCAGCAGTGGACCCGGCGGCAATCAGCCCCAGCATTTT. Drawing the rest from reference TRBV2 and TRBJ1-5, the complete variable domain is EPEVTQTPSHQVTQMGQEVILRCVPISNHLYFYWYRQILGQKVEFLVSFYNNEISEKSEIFDDQFSVERPDGSNFTLKIRSTKLEDSAMYFCASSGPGGNQPQHFGDGTRLSIL.

This clone has just a few counts. V is TRBV5-8 and J is TRBJ2-2; the D gene is possibly TRBD2 (6 bases). The CDR3 consists of 16 residues. Per the germline V gene, CDR1 is SGHTS and CDR2 is YDEGEE. The V gene lost 1 base and the J gene lost 9 bases, with 19 bases spanning the gap. CDR3 loop: CASSLPPRGVHRELFF. CDR3 sequence (DNA): TGTGCCAGCAGCTTGCCCCCCCGCGGGGTCCACCGGGAGCTGTTTTTT.

V and J are TRBV19 and TRBJ2-5; 8 positions agree with TRBD2. The CDR3 length is 16 residues. V lost 5 bases to trimming and J lost 2 bases; unmatched junction nucleotides: 10. Germline-derived CDR1 and CDR2 are LNHDA and SQIVND (reference sequence). The CDR3 loop reads CASSLGTSHRQETQYF. Written as DNA, the CDR3 is TGTGCCAGTAGTCTCGGGACTAGTCACCGTCAAGAGACCCAGTACTTC.

This clone was counted a single time. The chain combines TRBV7-2 with TRBJ2-7; D is perhaps TRBD1 or TRBD2 (5 bases each). The V end was cut by 5 bases, the J end by 4 bases, with 9 bases between. The CDR3 spans 12 residues. Germline values: CDR1 SGHTA, CDR2 FQGNSA. The CDR3 DNA reads TGTGCCAGCAGCCGGGGCGGGTACGAGCAGTACTTC. Its protein product is CASSRGGYEQYF.

The rearrangement links TRBV7-9 to TRBJ2-3; possible D gene TRBD2, 7 bases. The CDR3 totals 15 residues. The germline V and J ends were trimmed by 1 base and 5 bases, with 13 bases remaining between them. Germline values: CDR1 SEHNR, CDR2 FQNEAQ (reference sequence). CDR3 nucleotides: TGTGCCAGCAGCTTAGTCGGGGGGCAGGGAGATACGCAGTATTTT. This sequence encodes CASSLVGGQGDTQYF.

The chain carries TRBV2 and TRBJ2-1; 12 bases agree with TRBD2. With V trimmed by 6 bases and J by 5 bases, 8 bases remained unmatched. The CDR3 extends over 16 amino acids. CDR1 and CDR2 (germline): SNHLY, FYNNEI. In nucleotides, the CDR3 is TGTGCCAGCAGGATCGGTGGGACTAGCGGGCACAATGAGCAGTTCTTC. Translated, it gives CASRIGGTSGHNEQFF.

The J gene is TRBJ2-1, the V gene TRBV7-2; 8 bases map to TRBD2. Germline loops: CDR1 SGHTA, CDR2 FQGNSA. The CDR3 is 15 residues long. V shed 5 bases and J 9 bases; nucleotides not matched to a gene: 12. In DNA form, the CDR3 reads TGTGCCAGCAGCCCAAGGGTCGGGAGGGCGCTTGAGCAGTTCTTC. Translated, it gives CASSPRVGRALEQFF.

This chain links TRBV5-1 with TRBJ1-2; 9 nucleotides line up with TRBD1. V lost 4 bases, J lost 7 bases, and 5 bases stayed unmatched. CDR1 is SGHRS and CDR2 is YFSETQ in the germline V gene. The CDR3 spans 13 residues. For the CDR3, the DNA is TGCGCCAGCAGCCGGGACAGGGCCTTTGGCTACACCTTC. Its protein product is CASSRDRAFGYTF.

The chain has TRBV27 and TRBJ2-7; D remains unclear. The ends were cut back, 6 bases at V and 0 bases at J, with 6 bases in the middle. Germline assignment: CDR1 MNHEY and CDR2 SMNVEV (reference sequence). The CDR3 has 12 amino acids. The CDR3 nucleotides are TGTGCCAGCAGCTACAACTCCTACGAGCAGTACTTC. Translation gives CASSYNSYEQYF.

The chain is built from TRBV4-3 and TRBJ2-1; TRBD2 matches 14 bases. The V and J ends lost 4 bases and 6 bases, in that order; junction bases with no gene match: 8. There are 17 residues in the CDR3. Germline V gives CDR1 LGHNA, CDR2 YSLEER. For the CDR3, the DNA is TGCGCCAGCAGCCGAGGACTAGCGGGGGGTCCCCGCAATGAGCAGTTCTTC. It translates to CASSRGLAGGPRNEQFF.

The chain couples TRBV7-2 to TRBJ2-5; D is perhaps TRBD2 (5 bases). Looked up from germline, CDR1 is SGHTA and CDR2 is FQGNSA. The CDR3 is 15 amino acids. Trimming took 1 base from V and 3 from J, leaving 12 bases between them. CDR3 coding DNA: TGTGCCAGCAGCTTAGGGCAGTCGGGGAAAGAGACCCAGTACTTC. Its protein product is CASSLGQSGKETQYF.

The chain combines TRBV9 with TRBJ2-1; 13 nucleotides agree with TRBD2. CDR3 length: 18 residues. Germline trimming cut 0 bases from V and 7 bases from J; bases unmatched to any gene: 10. The germline V gene encodes CDR1 SGDLS and CDR2 YYNGEE. In nucleotides, the CDR3 is TGTGCCAGCAGCGTAGCGGCAACTAGCGGGAGGGCCAGTAATGAGCAGTTCTTC. As protein: CASSVAATSGRASNEQFF.

The gene calls are TRBV5-8 and TRBJ2-3; D may be TRBD2 (5 bases). Germline CDR1 SGHTS, CDR2 YDEGEE. The CDR3 spans 14 residues. Trimming shortened V by 6 bases and J by 0 bases, and 11 bases separated the two germline ends. CDR3 sequence (DNA): TGTGCCAGCACCCGGAGGCGAAGCACAGATACGCAGTATTTT. It codes for CASTRRRSTDTQYF. The whole variable domain, remainder taken from reference TRBV5-8 and TRBJ2-3, is EAGVTQSPTHLIKTRGQQATLRCSPISGHTSVYWYQQALGLGLQFLLWYDEGEERNRGNFPPRFSGRQFPNYSSELNVNALELEDSALYLCASTRRRSTDTQYFGPGTRLTVL.

This clone has more than one count but fewer than ten. Relative to the germline gene, one junction end is altered; a read error may explain this. The V gene is TRBV7-8, the J gene TRBJ2-3; D unresolved. There are 15 residues in the CDR3. Per the germline V gene, CDR1 is SGHVS and CDR2 is FQNEAQ. Written as DNA, the CDR3 is TGTGCCAGCAGCGTAGCTTTATTCGGCACAGATACGCAGTATTTT. Residues: CASSVALFGTDTQYF.

This sequence joins TRBV7-9 and TRBJ2-4; a possible D gene is TRBD1 (5 bases). CDR1 is SEHNR and CDR2 is FQNEAQ in the germline V gene (reference sequence). The CDR3 sequence is 16 residues long. Deletions cut 1 base from V and 5 bases from J, with 15 bases between. CDR3 residues: CASSLVGTGDQNIQYF. The CDR3 nucleotides read TGTGCCAGCAGCTTAGTGGGTACAGGAGACCAAAACATTCAGTACTTC. Looking up the rest from reference TRBV7-9 and TRBJ2-4 gives the full variable domain: DTGVSQNPRHKITKRGQNVTFRCDPISEHNRLYWYRQTLGQGPEFLTYFQNEAQLEKSRLLSDRFSAERPKGSFSTLEIQRTEQGDSAMYLCASSLVGTGDQNIQYFGAGTRLSVL.

Details on this clone: The junction differs from germline at one of its ends, possibly a read error. Other DNA variants within this sample encode the same CDR3. This chain's CDR3 is CASSLIPLGHRTGELFF. The CDR3, as DNA: TGTGCCAGCAGCTTAATCCCCCTGGGACATCGCACCGGGGAGTTGTTTTTT. The chain has TRBV7-3 and TRBJ2-2; a weak D match, TRBD1 (6 bases). Germline V gene sequence: CDR1 SGHTA, CDR2 FQGTGA. The CDR3 runs to 17 residues.